This TCR beta chain is from a study of patients and donors after allogeneic stem cell transplantation. TCRdb reanalysed the RT-PCR reads using MiXCR and keeps one entry per CDR3 protein. Of about a million distinct CDR3 sequences listed, roughly 18% are singletons. The germline V and J ends were trimmed by 0 bases and 5 bases, with 13 bases remaining between them. This CDR3 contains 14 residues. CDR1 is DFQATT, CDR2 SNEGSKA, per germline (reference sequence). Sequenced material: blood, either unsorted or a sorted T cell fraction (not recorded which). The receptor's source is a human donor who was either an allogeneic HSCT recipient or a stem cell or donor lymphocyte infusion donor (not recorded which). It is not recorded whose cells these are; they may come from a transplant donor. The rearrangement uses TRBV20-1 and TRBJ2-5; D is possibly TRBD2 (6 bases). The CDR3 DNA reads as TGCAGTGCTAGAGAGTTTAGGGCGGGGGAGACCCAGTACTTC. Amino acid sequence: CSAREFRAGETQYF.